The 15 T cell receptor beta chains given below trace back to one sample, sequenced in a study of blood T cell repertoires in COVID-19. The protocol was immunoSEQ multiplex PCR, while the TCRdb copy is restricted to in-frame clones and leaves out a portion. The table includes tens of thousands of clones, around 90% detected once. Material: peripheral blood. These receptor sequences come from a human donor in a cohort sampled during active COVID-19.

The chain joins TRBV28 to TRBJ1-1, with 9 bases fitting TRBD1. The CDR3 runs 16 residues. Losses at the gene ends were 4 bases for V and 3 bases for J; bases not matched to a gene: 9. The germline V gene encodes CDR1 MDHEN and CDR2 SYDVKM. The CDR3 nucleotides are TGTGCCAGCAGTTCCGGACAGGGGCTCTGGGACACTGAAGCTTTCTTT. This codes for CASSSGQGLWDTEAFF.

The CDR3 here is CASSQMTTVSSYNSPLHF. In DNA, the CDR3 is TGTGCCAGCAGCCAAATGACGACAGTCAGCTCCTATAATTCACCCCTCCACTTT. This rearrangement joins TRBV7-2 to TRBJ1-6; D might be TRBD1 (5 bases). V dropped 5 bases and J dropped 0 bases, with 17 bases sitting between them. CDR3 length: 18 residues. Per the germline V gene, CDR1 is SGHTA and CDR2 is FQGNSA.

This chain connects TRBV7-7 to TRBJ2-2; 10 bases are a match to TRBD2. From germline, CDR1 is SSHAT and CDR2 FNYEAQ (reference sequence). V lost 4 bases and J lost 7; bases outside the gene matches: 6. This CDR3 is built from 15 residues. This chain's CDR3 is CASSSPGLANGELFF. DNA of the CDR3: TGTGCCAGCAGCTCCCCGGGACTAGCGAACGGGGAGCTGTTTTTT. The variable domain in full, completed from reference TRBV7-7 and TRBJ2-2, reads GAGVSQSPRYKVTKRGQDVTLRCDPISSHATLYWYQQALGQGPEFLTYFNYEAQPDKSGLPSDRFSAERPEGSISTLTIQRTEQRDSAMYRCASSSPGLANGELFFGEGSRLTVL.

The V gene is TRBV3-1 (or the pseudogene TRBV3-2), the J gene TRBJ2-7; 7 positions match TRBD1. The CDR3 has 14 amino acids. Germline V CDR1 and CDR2: LGHDT, YNNKEL (reference sequence). J gave up 1 base and V 3 bases, and 3 bases lay outside the gene matches. This CDR3 is CASSQDRKSYEQYF. In DNA form, the CDR3 reads TGTGCCAGCAGCCAGGACAGGAAGTCCTACGAGCAGTACTTC.

The chain carries TRBV2 and TRBJ1-6; D ambiguous. The CDR3 runs 16 residues. In germline, CDR1 is SNHLY, CDR2 FYNNEI. Trimming removed 4 bases from V and 7 bases from J, with 17 bases in between. The CDR3: CASSALRTGGNSPLHF. Here the CDR3 DNA reads TGTGCCAGCAGTGCACTTCGGACCGGAGGGAATTCACCCCTCCACTTT.

J is TRBJ1-6 and V is TRBV20-1, with D possibly TRBD1 on 6 matching bases. Germline assignment: CDR1 DFQATT and CDR2 SNEGSKA (reference sequence). The V end was cut by 3 bases, the J end by 9 bases, with 18 bases between. This CDR3 contains 15 residues. The CDR3 spells CSASSTGHITSPLHF. In nucleotides, the CDR3 is TGCAGTGCTAGTTCGACGGGACACATCACTTCACCCCTCCACTTT.

The CDR3: CASTQGQSSYNSPLHF. The CDR3 nucleotides are TGTGCCAGCACCCAGGGGCAGAGCTCCTATAATTCACCCCTCCACTTT. The chain recombines TRBV6-6 with TRBJ1-6; tentatively, D is TRBD1 (6 bases). Per germline, CDR1 MNHNY and CDR2 SVGAGI (reference sequence). The CDR3 contains 16 residues. Trimming took 7 bases from V and 0 from J, leaving 13 bases between them.

J is TRBJ2-1 and V is TRBV2; TRBD2 aligns across 9 bases. The CDR3 extends over 16 amino acids. Unmatched junction bases numbered 3, after V lost 3 bases and J lost 0 bases. Germline CDR1 SNHLY, CDR2 FYNNEI. CDR3: CASSDHSGSSYNEQFF. In DNA, the CDR3 is TGTGCCAGCAGTGATCATAGCGGGAGCTCCTACAATGAGCAGTTCTTC.

The chain combines TRBV28 with TRBJ2-3; 8 positions agree with TRBD2. Germline loops: CDR1 MDHEN, CDR2 SYDVKM. The CDR3 is 14 residues long. Trimming at V came to 3 bases and at J to 5 bases, leaving 4 bases not matched to a gene. The chain's CDR3 is CASSFGGRLDTQYF. As DNA, the CDR3 is TGTGCCAGCAGTTTTGGCGGGAGGTTAGATACGCAGTATTTT. The entire variable domain, with the rest obtained from reference TRBV28 and TRBJ2-3, is as follows: DVKVTQSSRYLVKRTGEKVFLECVQDMDHENMFWYRQDPGLGLRLIYFSYDVKMKEKGDIPEGYSVSREKKERFSLILESASTNQTSMYLCASSFGGRLDTQYFGPGTRLTVL.

The chain combines TRBV25-1 with TRBJ1-1; a possible D gene is TRBD1 (6 bases). The CDR3 contains 15 residues. With 1 base removed from V and 4 bases from J, the gap between germline ends came to 13 bases. The germline V gene has CDR1 MGHDK and CDR2 SYGVNS. In nucleotides, the CDR3 is TGTGCCAGCAGTGAATCTCGGCAGGGGAGCACTGAAGCTTTCTTT. It translates to CASSESRQGSTEAFF. Complete variable domain (other parts from reference TRBV25-1 and TRBJ1-1): EADIYQTPRYLVIGTGKKITLECSQTMGHDKMYWYQQDPGMELHLIHYSYGVNSTEKGDLSSESTVSRIRTEHFPLTLESARPSHTSQYLCASSESRQGSTEAFFGQGTRLTVV.

This chain links TRBV21-1 with TRBJ1-5; the DNA was not compared with TRBD1, the D call given in the table. TRBV21-1 is reported as a pseudogene. The CDR3 runs to 16 residues. The CDR3, as DNA: TGTGCCAGCAGCAAAATGGGGACAGGGTCCAATCAGCCCCAGCATTTT. Translation: CASSKMGTGSNQPQHF.

DNA of the CDR3: TGTGCCAGCATCCCCCTGACAGGCAACACTGAAGCTTTCTTT. Its protein is CASIPLTGNTEAFF. The rearrangement joins TRBV7-9 to TRBJ1-1; D is perhaps TRBD1 (6 bases). The CDR3 is 14 residues long. Germline CDR1 is SEHNR and CDR2 is FQNEAQ (reference sequence). V was pared by 7 bases and J by 2 bases, with 14 bases between.

The J gene is TRBJ2-7, the V gene TRBV11-3; D gene uncertain. This CDR3 contains 15 residues. The V gene lost 1 base and the J gene lost 2 bases, with 12 bases spanning the gap. From germline, CDR1 is SGHNT and CDR2 YENEEA. The CDR3 DNA is TGTGCCAGCAGCTTAGGGGTGGGCAGGACCTACGAGCAGTACTTC. Encoded protein: CASSLGVGRTYEQYF.

The CDR3 here is CASSLGLSSYNEQFF. The CDR3 DNA is TGTGCCAGCAGCCTGGGACTGAGCTCCTACAATGAGCAGTTCTTC. The rearrangement uses TRBV6-5 and TRBJ2-1; D might be TRBD2 (6 bases). CDR1 is MNHEY, CDR2 SVGAGI, per germline. CDR3 length equals 15 residues. V was trimmed by 6 bases and J by 0 bases, leaving 12 bases between them.

The chain links TRBV3-1 (or the pseudogene TRBV3-2) to TRBJ2-5; 7 bases are a match to TRBD2. CDR1 and CDR2 (germline): LGHDT, YNNKEL (reference sequence). V shed 0 bases, J shed 3 bases, and the junction held 13 bases outside the gene matches. The CDR3 totals 18 residues. The DNA for the CDR3 is TGTGCCAGCAGCCAAGACTCAAGCATCGCGGGAGAGGAAGAGACCCAGTACTTC. The encoded protein is CASSQDSSIAGEEETQYF.